Listed below are T cell receptor beta chains from one sample, sequenced in a study of T-cell reconstitution after alpha-beta-depleted transplantation in children. One entry per CDR3 protein, called by TCRdb with MiXCR from the PCR reads. This table holds about 980,000 distinct CDR3 sequences, roughly 29% found once. The sample in question was PBMCs, mostly from graft donor cells, obtained 360 days after TCRalphabeta/CD19-depleted stem cell transplant. Receptors were obtained from a boy younger than two who had a stem cell transplant for SCID, so the T cells may come from the graft donor. Each CDR3 is given with its conserved first and last residue. Fields, in order: J gene, clone size, V gene, D gene, CDR3 DNA, CDR3 protein. The D gene is left open where the match is weak. Not every row has a clone size; where given, it reads once, few, many or a size class.

J: TRBJ2-2; size: few; V: TRBV20-1; D: TRBD1; DNA: TGCAGTGCTGGAGGACAGGGGCACCCCACCGGGGAGCTGTTTTTT; CDR3: CSAGGQGHPTGELFF
J: TRBJ1-1; size: .; V: TRBV6-5; D: .; DNA: TGTGCCAGCAGTTACTCGGGAGGGTCGAAGAGGTCGGCTGAAGCTTTCTTT; CDR3: CASSYSGGSKRSAEAFF
J: TRBJ1-2; size: .; V: TRBV28; D: TRBD1; DNA: TGTGCCAGCAGTCCGGACAGGGCACTATACTATGGCTACACCTTC; CDR3: CASSPDRALYYGYTF
J: TRBJ2-7; size: once; V: TRBV29-1; D: TRBD1; DNA: TGCAGCGTTGAGAGGCCGGACAGGGGATCCGAGCAGTACTTC; CDR3: CSVERPDRGSEQYF
J: TRBJ2-3; size: .; V: TRBV4-1; D: .; DNA: TGCGCCAGCAGCCAAGTCGGGGCCTCGGAGAATTTT; CDR3: CASSQVGASENF
J: TRBJ2-3; size: many; V: TRBV4-3; D: .; DNA: TGCGCCAGCAGCCAAGTCGGGCCGGGGGATGTTTTAGATACGCAGTATTTT; CDR3: CASSQVGPGDVLDTQYF
J: TRBJ1-2; size: once; V: TRBV30; D: TRBD1; DNA: TGTGCCTGGAGTGAAGGACAGGGTATTTATGGCTACACCTTC; CDR3: CAWSEGQGIYGYTF
J: TRBJ2-7; size: .; V: TRBV12-3/TRBV12-4; D: .; DNA: TGTGCCAGCAGTTTCACCCAGGGGAGCTACGAGCAGTACTTC; CDR3: CASSFTQGSYEQYF
J: TRBJ2-1; size: few; V: TRBV9; D: .; DNA: TGTGCCAGCAGCCTTCTTGGGAGCAACCCCAATGAGCAGTTCTTC; CDR3: CASSLLGSNPNEQFF
J: TRBJ2-5; size: .; V: TRBV11-1; D: TRBD1; DNA: TGTGCCAGCAGTTTCCTGAAGAGACAGGGGGCCGGAGAGACCCAGTACTTC; CDR3: CASSFLKRQGAGETQYF
J: TRBJ1-2; size: .; V: TRBV19; D: .; DNA: TGTGCCAGTATGTTCCGGGACGGAGCGAACTATGGCTACACCTTC; CDR3: CASMFRDGANYGYTF
J: TRBJ2-1; size: .; V: TRBV20-1; D: .; DNA: TGCAGTGCTAGAGGCATTGGCGGGGGCCTAGACAATGAGCAGTTCTTC; CDR3: CSARGIGGGLDNEQFF
J: TRBJ2-3; size: few; V: TRBV29-1; D: TRBD2; DNA: TGCAGCGTTGGGGCTAGCGGGGGGGCGGATACGCAGTATTTT; CDR3: CSVGASGGADTQYF
J: TRBJ2-6; size: few; V: TRBV12-3/TRBV12-4; D: .; DNA: TGTGCCAGCAGTTGGAGCACGCGTCTTTCCTCTGGGGCCAACGTCCTGACTTTC; CDR3: CASSWSTRLSSGANVLTF
J: TRBJ2-7; size: few; V: TRBV5-1; D: TRBD1; DNA: TGCGCCAGCTCAATCCAGGGGGCGCTTGAGCAGTACTTC; CDR3: CASSIQGALEQYF
J: TRBJ2-7; size: .; V: TRBV5-1; D: TRBD1; DNA: TGCGCCAGCAGCCCTCCGGACAGGGACCACGAGCAGTACTTC; CDR3: CASSPPDRDHEQYF
J: TRBJ2-4; size: few; V: TRBV30; D: .; DNA: TGTGCCTGGAGTGCCGGACTGGGAGACATTCAGTACTTC; CDR3: CAWSAGLGDIQYF
J: TRBJ1-1; size: .; V: TRBV4-1; D: TRBD1; DNA: TGCGCCAGCAGCCGCCCCGACAGGGCGGGGACTGAAGCTTTCTTT; CDR3: CASSRPDRAGTEAFF
J: TRBJ2-3; size: .; V: TRBV6-1; D: .; DNA: TGTGCCAGCAGTACCCGTGCGGATACGCAGTATTTT; CDR3: CASSTRADTQYF
J: TRBJ1-2; size: .; V: TRBV12-3/TRBV12-4; D: TRBD1; DNA: TGTGCCAGCAGTTTAGCCGACAGGGGGGACTATGGCTACACCTTC; CDR3: CASSLADRGDYGYTF
J: TRBJ2-5; size: .; V: TRBV6-2/TRBV6-3; D: .; DNA: TGTGCCAGCAGCCTCCGCAGTGGCGAGACCCAGTACTTC; CDR3: CASSLRSGETQYF
J: TRBJ2-2; size: .; V: TRBV6-5; D: .; DNA: TGTGCCAGCAGTTACTGGGCTAGTCGTTGGCCCGGGGAGCTGTTTTTT; CDR3: CASSYWASRWPGELFF
J: TRBJ2-5; size: .; V: TRBV12-3/TRBV12-4; D: .; DNA: TGTGCCAGCAGTAGTTTCGGAGGGACACCCTACCAAGAGACCCAGTACTTC; CDR3: CASSSFGGTPYQETQYF
J: TRBJ2-2; size: many; V: TRBV12-3/TRBV12-4; D: .; DNA: TGTGCCAGCAACCTAAGGGGGAAAAGCACCGGGGAGCTGTTTTTT; CDR3: CASNLRGKSTGELFF
J: TRBJ1-4; size: .; V: TRBV12-3/TRBV12-4; D: .; DNA: TGTGCCAGCAGTTCCTCAATTAGGGGACTCGCAACTAATGAAAAACTGTTTTTT; CDR3: CASSSSIRGLATNEKLFF
J: TRBJ2-3; size: .; V: TRBV15; D: TRBD1; DNA: TGTGCCACCAGCAGAGGACGGGACAGGGATGGCACAGATACGCAGTATTTT; CDR3: CATSRGRDRDGTDTQYF
J: TRBJ2-7; size: few; V: TRBV4-3; D: TRBD1; DNA: TGCGCCAGCAGCCAAGTCTACGGGACAGGGGTCTACGAGCAGTACTTC; CDR3: CASSQVYGTGVYEQYF
J: TRBJ2-3; size: .; V: TRBV6-2/TRBV6-3; D: TRBD2; DNA: TGTGCCAGCAGAGCGGGGGCCCATTATACGCAGTATTTT; CDR3: CASRAGAHYTQYF
J: TRBJ1-1; size: .; V: TRBV20-1; D: TRBD1; DNA: TGCAGTGCCCATGACCGGGACAGGGGGGCAATCGCTGAAGCTTTCTTT; CDR3: CSAHDRDRGAIAEAFF
J: TRBJ2-1; size: .; V: TRBV27; D: TRBD1; DNA: TGTGCCAGCAGTTTAGGCAGGGGGCTTAATGAGCAGTTCTTC; CDR3: CASSLGRGLNEQFF
J: TRBJ2-5; size: .; V: TRBV5-1; D: TRBD1; DNA: TGCGCCAGCCAACCGGGACAGGGAAAAGAGACCCAGTACTTC; CDR3: CASQPGQGKETQYF
J: TRBJ1-1; size: .; V: TRBV5-1; D: TRBD1; DNA: TGCGCCAGCAGCAATCGGACAGGGAGGACTGAAGCTTTCTTT; CDR3: CASSNRTGRTEAFF
J: TRBJ2-7; size: .; V: TRBV20-1; D: .; DNA: TGCAGTGCTACCAGAGGCCGGAAGATCTCCTACGAGCAGTACTTC; CDR3: CSATRGRKISYEQYF
J: TRBJ2-7; size: few; V: TRBV5-1; D: .; DNA: TGCGCCAGCAGCCGTGGACAGACCTCCTACGAGCAGTACTTC; CDR3: CASSRGQTSYEQYF
J: TRBJ2-1; size: .; V: TRBV20-1; D: .; DNA: TGCAGTGCTAGAGATCTCTGGGGGGACTTCTACAATGAGCAGTTCTTC; CDR3: CSARDLWGDFYNEQFF
J: TRBJ2-2; size: .; V: TRBV29-1; D: .; DNA: TGCAGCGTTGAAAGGCTCTCCACCGGGGAGCTGTTTTTT; CDR3: CSVERLSTGELFF
J: TRBJ2-7; size: .; V: TRBV5-1; D: .; DNA: TGCGCCAGCAGAGTCGATTCCTACGAGCAGTACTTC; CDR3: CASRVDSYEQYF
J: TRBJ2-1; size: few; V: TRBV20-1; D: .; DNA: TGCAGTGCTGCCCCGGCCGGGGTAGTGCAGTTCTTC; CDR3: CSAAPAGVVQFF
J: TRBJ2-1; size: .; V: TRBV30; D: TRBD1; DNA: TGTGCCTGGCTTCGGGACAGGGTTTACAATGAGCAGTTCTTC; CDR3: CAWLRDRVYNEQFF
J: TRBJ2-3; size: .; V: TRBV5-6; D: .; DNA: TGTGCCAGCAGCTTGGCCAGGGGCCGGATATACACAGATACGCAGTATTTT; CDR3: CASSLARGRIYTDTQYF
J: TRBJ2-1; size: .; V: TRBV5-1; D: .; DNA: TGCGCCAGCAGCTTGGGGGACGGATACAATGAGCAGTTCTTC; CDR3: CASSLGDGYNEQFF
J: TRBJ2-3; size: few; V: TRBV29-1; D: TRBD1; DNA: TGCAGCGCCCCGGACAGGGGGCTCCTAGATACGCAGTATTTT; CDR3: CSAPDRGLLDTQYF
J: TRBJ1-2; size: .; V: TRBV7-6; D: .; DNA: TGTGCACCGTCCCGTCGGCTCGAGTACCCCGGCTATGGCTACACCTTC; CDR3: CAPSRRLEYPGYGYTF
J: TRBJ1-2; size: .; V: TRBV6-5; D: TRBD1; DNA: TGTGCCAGCAGTTACCTCCGGACAGGGAACTATGGCTACACCTTC; CDR3: CASSYLRTGNYGYTF
J: TRBJ2-1; size: few; V: TRBV20-1; D: .; DNA: TGCAGTGCTGTGGGTCCCGGTGAGCAGTTCTTC; CDR3: CSAVGPGEQFF
J: TRBJ2-7; size: .; V: TRBV12-3/TRBV12-4; D: .; DNA: TGTGCCAGCAGTTTAAATTCCAGGAACTACGAGCAGTACTTC; CDR3: CASSLNSRNYEQYF
J: TRBJ1-4; size: few; V: TRBV5-5; D: .; DNA: TGTGCCAGCAGCGAGGGAGCAAAGGGGGGGGAAAAACTGTTTTTT; CDR3: CASSEGAKGGEKLFF
J: TRBJ2-5; size: few; V: TRBV10-3; D: .; DNA: TGTGCCATCAGTGAGTCGGGGCGCGAAGAGACCCAGTACTTC; CDR3: CAISESGREETQYF
J: TRBJ1-1; size: .; V: TRBV12-3/TRBV12-4; D: .; DNA: TGTGCCAGCAGTTTTGGAGGTTTCAATGAAGCTTTCTTT; CDR3: CASSFGGFNEAFF
J: TRBJ2-3; size: .; V: TRBV5-1; D: .; DNA: TGCGCCAGCGGGGGTGGAGAATCGTCCACAGATACGCAGTATTTT; CDR3: CASGGGESSTDTQYF
J: TRBJ2-2; size: few; V: TRBV7-2; D: TRBD2; DNA: TGTGCCAGCAGCCCACTTGGCGGGGGGCTCACCGGGGAGCTGTTTTTT; CDR3: CASSPLGGGLTGELFF
J: TRBJ2-1; size: once; V: TRBV27; D: .; DNA: TGTGCCAGCACCTCGATAAAGGGGATAAGGGTTAGGAGCTCCTACAATGAGCAGTTCTTC; CDR3: CASTSIKGIRVRSSYNEQFF
J: TRBJ1-6; size: .; V: TRBV28; D: TRBD1; DNA: TGTGCCAGCAGCAGTGATCAGGGGGTAGGGCCCCTCCACTTT; CDR3: CASSSDQGVGPLHF
J: TRBJ2-2; size: .; V: TRBV20-1; D: TRBD2; DNA: TGCAGTGCTAGAGATAGCGGGGTTGGCACCGGGGAGCTGTTTTTT; CDR3: CSARDSGVGTGELFF